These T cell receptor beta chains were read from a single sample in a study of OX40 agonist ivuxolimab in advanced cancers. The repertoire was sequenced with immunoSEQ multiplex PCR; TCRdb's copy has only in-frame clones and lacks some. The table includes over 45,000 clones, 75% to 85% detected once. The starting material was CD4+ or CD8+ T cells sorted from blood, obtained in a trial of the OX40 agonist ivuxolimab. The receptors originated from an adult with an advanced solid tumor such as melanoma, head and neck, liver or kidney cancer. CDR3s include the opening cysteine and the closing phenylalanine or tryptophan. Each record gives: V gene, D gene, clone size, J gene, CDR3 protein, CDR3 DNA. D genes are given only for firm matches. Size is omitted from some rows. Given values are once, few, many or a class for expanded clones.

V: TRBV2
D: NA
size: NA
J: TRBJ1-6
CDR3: CASSDEAVYNSPLHF
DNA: TGTGCCAGCAGTGATGAGGCAGTTTATAATTCACCCCTCCACTTT

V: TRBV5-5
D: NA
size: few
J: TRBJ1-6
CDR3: CASSLVVGSLNSPLHF
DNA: TGTGCCAGCAGCTTGGTCGTGGGCAGCCTTAATTCACCCCTCCACTTT

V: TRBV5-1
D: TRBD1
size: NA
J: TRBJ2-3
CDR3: CASSLDRGADTQYF
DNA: TGCGCCAGCAGCTTAGACAGGGGTGCAGATACGCAGTATTTT

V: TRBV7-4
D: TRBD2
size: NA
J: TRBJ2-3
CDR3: CASSLYCGGGTDTQYF
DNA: TGTGCCAGCAGCTTATACTGCGGGGGGGGAACAGATACGCAGTATTTT

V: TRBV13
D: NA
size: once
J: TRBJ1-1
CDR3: CASSLLGANTEAFF
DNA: TGTGCCAGCAGCTTACTGGGGGCGAACACTGAAGCTTTCTTT

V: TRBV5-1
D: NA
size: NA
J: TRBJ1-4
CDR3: CASSLRLPNEKLFF
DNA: TGCGCCAGCAGCTTGAGACTGCCGAATGAAAAACTGTTTTTT

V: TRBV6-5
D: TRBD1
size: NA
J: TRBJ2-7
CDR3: CASSSRDRGSLWYF
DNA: TGTGCCAGCAGTTCCCGGGACAGGGGGTCTTTGTGGTACTTC

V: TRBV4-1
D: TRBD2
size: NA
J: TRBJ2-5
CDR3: CASSQGMAGGRETQYF
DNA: TGCGCCAGCAGCCAAGGGATGGCGGGGGGGCGAGAGACCCAGTACTTC

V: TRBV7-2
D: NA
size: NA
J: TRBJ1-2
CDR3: CASSSPEYGYTF
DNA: TGTGCCAGCAGCTCCCCGGAATATGGCTACACCTTC

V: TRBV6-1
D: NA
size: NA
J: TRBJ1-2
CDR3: CASREALYNYGYTF
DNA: TGTGCCAGCAGGGAGGCCTTATATAACTATGGCTACACCTTC

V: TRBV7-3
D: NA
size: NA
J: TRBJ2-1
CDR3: CASGIRGSEQFF
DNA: TGTGCCAGCGGAATTAGGGGGAGTGAGCAGTTCTTC

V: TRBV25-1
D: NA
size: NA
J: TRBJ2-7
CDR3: CASSGKRRQSYEQYF
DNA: TGTGCCAGCAGTGGGAAGAGGAGACAGTCCTACGAGCAGTACTTC

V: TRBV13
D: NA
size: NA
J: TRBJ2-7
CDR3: CASSPRGVYEQYF
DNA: TGTGCCAGCAGCCCGAGGGGGGTCTACGAGCAGTACTTC

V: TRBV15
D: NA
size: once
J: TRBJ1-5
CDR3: CATSRDVGSQPQHF
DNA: TGTGCCACCAGCAGAGACGTGGGAAGCCAGCCCCAGCATTTT

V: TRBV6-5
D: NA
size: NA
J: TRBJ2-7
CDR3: CASSSLTPPYEQYF
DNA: TGTGCCAGCAGTTCGCTGACCCCTCCCTACGAGCAGTACTTC

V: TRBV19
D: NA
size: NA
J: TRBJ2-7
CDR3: CASSIGMDGYEQYF
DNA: TGTGCCAGTAGTATAGGGATGGACGGATACGAGCAGTACTTC

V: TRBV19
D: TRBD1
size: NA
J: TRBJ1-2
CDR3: CASTKPGQGDGYTF
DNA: TGTGCCAGTACCAAACCCGGACAGGGGGATGGCTACACCTTC

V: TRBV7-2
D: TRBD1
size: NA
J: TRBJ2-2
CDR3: CASSSTGVSTGELFF
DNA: TGTGCCAGCAGCTCGACAGGGGTGAGCACCGGGGAGCTGTTTTTT

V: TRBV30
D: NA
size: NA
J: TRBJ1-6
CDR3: CAWRHWRNNSPLHF
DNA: TGTGCCTGGAGACACTGGCGGAATAATTCACCCCTCCACTTT

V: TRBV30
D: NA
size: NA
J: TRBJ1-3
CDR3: CAWSVGHGSSGNTIYF
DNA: TGTGCCTGGAGTGTGGGGCATGGGAGCTCTGGAAACACCATATATTTT

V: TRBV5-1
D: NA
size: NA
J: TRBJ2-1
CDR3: CASSLSAGTAGQFF
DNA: TGCGCCAGCAGCCTCTCGGCAGGGACAGCGGGGCAGTTCTTC

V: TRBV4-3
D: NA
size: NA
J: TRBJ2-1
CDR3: CASSRQGVWNEQFF
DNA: TGCGCCAGCAGCCGCCAAGGGGTATGGAATGAGCAGTTCTTC

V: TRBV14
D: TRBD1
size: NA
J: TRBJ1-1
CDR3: CASSRGQYTEAFF
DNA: TGTGCCAGCAGTAGGGGACAGTACACTGAAGCTTTCTTT

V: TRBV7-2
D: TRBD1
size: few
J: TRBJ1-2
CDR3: CASSLPGQNYGYTF
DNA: TGTGCCAGCAGCTTACCGGGACAGAACTATGGCTACACCTTC

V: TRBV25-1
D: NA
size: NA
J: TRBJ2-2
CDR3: CASSEPRTSTGELFF
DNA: TGTGCCAGCAGTGAGCCCCGGACTTCCACCGGGGAGCTGTTTTTT

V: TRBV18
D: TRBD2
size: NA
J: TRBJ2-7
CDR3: CASSPSGGASEQYF
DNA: TGTGCCAGTTCGCCTAGCGGGGGGGCTAGCGAGCAGTACTTC

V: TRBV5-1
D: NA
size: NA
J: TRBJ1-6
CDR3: CASSLESPENNSPLHF
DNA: TGCGCCAGCAGCTTGGAATCCCCGGAGAATAATTCACCCCTCCACTTT

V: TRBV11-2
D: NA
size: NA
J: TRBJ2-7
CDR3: CASSLDGGLSSYEQYF
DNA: TGTGCCAGCAGCTTAGATGGGGGGTTATCCTCCTACGAGCAGTACTTC

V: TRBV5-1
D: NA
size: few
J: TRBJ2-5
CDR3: CASSLKSETQYF
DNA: TGCGCCAGCAGCTTGAAGTCAGAGACCCAGTACTTC

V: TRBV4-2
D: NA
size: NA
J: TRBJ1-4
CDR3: CASSQDRVDEKLFF
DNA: TGTGCCAGCAGCCAAGACAGGGTAGATGAAAAACTGTTTTTT

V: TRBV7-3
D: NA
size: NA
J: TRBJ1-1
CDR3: CASSLSGPRNTEAFF
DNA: TGTGCCAGCAGCTTAAGTGGACCTAGGAACACTGAAGCTTTCTTT

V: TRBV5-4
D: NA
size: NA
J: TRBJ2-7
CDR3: CASSSQGGLNYEQYF
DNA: TGTGCCAGCAGCTCTCAGGGTGGACTTAATTACGAGCAGTACTTC

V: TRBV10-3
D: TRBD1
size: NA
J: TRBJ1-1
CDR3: CAISDQGQSTEAFF
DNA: TGTGCCATCAGTGACCAGGGACAGAGCACTGAAGCTTTCTTT

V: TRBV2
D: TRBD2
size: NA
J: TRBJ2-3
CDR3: CASSARRGVTSTDTQYF
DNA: TGTGCCAGCAGTGCCCGCCGGGGGGTTACTAGCACAGATACGCAGTATTTT

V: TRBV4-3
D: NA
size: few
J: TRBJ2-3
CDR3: CASSQERLADTQYF
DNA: TGCGCCAGCAGCCAAGAGCGACTTGCAGATACGCAGTATTTT

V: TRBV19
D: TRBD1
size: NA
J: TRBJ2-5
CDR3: CASSTDRGRETQYF
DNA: TGTGCCAGTAGTACCGACAGGGGGCGAGAGACCCAGTACTTC

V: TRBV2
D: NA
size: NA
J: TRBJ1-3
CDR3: CASKRTERNTIYF
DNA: TGTGCCAGCAAGAGGACAGAGCGAAACACCATATATTTT

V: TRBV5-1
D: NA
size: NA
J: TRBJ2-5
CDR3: CASRRDPDFQETQYF
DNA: TGCGCCAGCAGGCGTGATCCTGATTTCCAAGAGACCCAGTACTTC